These 32 T cell receptor beta chains were sequenced from one sample in a study of tumor-infiltrating lymphocytes in oesophageal squamous cell carcinoma. TCRdb itself ran the PCR reads through MiXCR, one entry per CDR3 protein. In the table there are about 12,000 distinct CDR3 sequences, 50% to 65% of which are singletons. Sequencing was done on a sample of esophageal tumor tissue. The receptor source for this set is a female donor with esophageal squamous cell carcinoma.

A remark on this clonotype: A read error may account for a junction end that differs from germline. The rearrangement links TRBV7-3 to TRBJ2-1; D may be TRBD1 or TRBD2 (6 bases each). The CDR3 totals 15 residues. Germline loops: CDR1 SGHTA, CDR2 FQGTGA. The CDR3 loop is CASSERGDSHNEQFF. CDR3 bases: TGTGCCAGCAGCGAAAGGGGGGACTCCCACAATGAGCAGTTCTTC.

This chain links TRBV12-3 or TRBV12-4 with TRBJ2-1, with 10 bases matching TRBD2. The last part of the DNA fits TRBJ2-5 better; the J call may be wrong. The CDR3 runs 16 residues. DNA of the CDR3: TGTGCCAGCAGCTCCCCGACTACTAGCGGGGAAGAGACCCAGTACTTC. This translates into CASSSPTTSGEETQYF.

The V call is TRBV6-8, the J call TRBJ2-3, with 9 bases that match TRBD1. From germline, CDR1 is MNHGY and CDR2 SAAAGT. The CDR3 runs to 16 residues. The J segment lost 4 bases and the V segment lost 3 bases, leaving 8 bases of the junction unmatched. CDR3 bases: TGTGCCAGCAGTTATCGACAGGGGGGTAGGGCAGATACGCAGTATTTT. Encoded protein: CASSYRQGGRADTQYF.

V and J are TRBV11-2 and TRBJ2-3; D is ambiguous. Judging by the DNA end, TRBJ2-5 fits better; the J call may be wrong. The CDR3 consists of 13 residues. Germline loops: CDR1 SGHAT, CDR2 FQNNGV. The CDR3 region has the DNA TGTGCCAGCAGCTTAGGGCTAGGCGAGACCCAGTACTTC. Protein: CASSLGLGETQYF.

This clonotype has more than one count but fewer than ten. The chain carries TRBV24-1 and TRBJ2-7, with D possibly called TRBD1 or TRBD2 (5 bases each). The CDR3 is made up of 13 amino acids. V was trimmed by 7 bases and J by 7 bases, leaving 16 bases between them. The germline V gene encodes CDR1 KGHDR and CDR2 SFDVKD. The CDR3 is CATRKGARDEQYF. The CDR3 DNA is TGTGCCACCAGGAAGGGAGCCAGGGATGAGCAGTACTTC.

CDR3 DNA: TGTGCCAGCAGTCTTACAGGGGGCTCCTACAATGAGCAGTTCTTC. Amino acid sequence: CASSLTGGSYNEQFF. The V gene is TRBV12-3 or TRBV12-4, the J gene TRBJ2-1, with TRBD1 matching 8 bases. This CDR3 spans 15 amino acids. The V gene end was trimmed by 5 bases and the J gene end by 0 bases; junction bases not matched to a gene: 3.

As concerns this clonotype: A much larger clone lies a single base off, so this may be a read error. The chain employs TRBV18 and TRBJ1-1; D remains unclear. Per the germline V gene, CDR1 is KGHSH and CDR2 is LQKENI. V was cut by 4 bases and J by 5 bases, with 8 bases left in between. This CDR3 is built from 12 residues. In DNA form, the CDR3 reads TGTGCCAGCTCACTGTGTGGAACTGAAGCTTTCTTT. Translated, it gives CASSLCGTEAFF.

This clonotype was found many times. The gene calls are TRBV18 and TRBJ2-6; tentatively, D is TRBD1 (6 bases). CDR1 and CDR2 (germline): KGHSH, LQKENI. The V end lost 0 bases, the J end lost 0 bases, and 12 bases lay between the germline ends. The CDR3 consists of 18 residues. The CDR3 DNA is TGTGCCAGCTCACCACCCCCAGGGGCACACTCTGGGGCCAACGTCCTGACTTTC. Encoded protein: CASSPPPGAHSGANVLTF.

The J gene is TRBJ2-5, the V gene TRBV12-3 or TRBV12-4, with D possibly TRBD1 on 5 matching bases. The DNA end favors TRBJ2-1, so the J call may be wrong. The CDR3 totals 15 residues. The CDR3 sequence: CASSFAPPGHNEQFF. In DNA form, the CDR3 reads TGTGCCAGCAGTTTTGCACCCCCAGGGCACAATGAGCAGTTCTTC.

Concerning this clonotype: A read error may account for a junction end that differs from germline. This chain joins TRBV6-8 and TRBJ1-6; D possibly corresponds to TRBD1 (5 bases). The CDR3 totals 16 residues. The germline V gene encodes CDR1 MNHGY and CDR2 SAAAGT. In nucleotides, the CDR3 is TGTGCCAGCAGTGCCTCAGGGAATTCCTATAATTCACCCCTCCACTTC. Translated, it gives CASSASGNSYNSPLHF.

This chain uses TRBV4-2 with TRBJ2-4; TRBD2 matches at 7 bases. The end of the DNA fits TRBJ2-5 better, so the J call may be wrong. The CDR3 runs to 14 residues. The V gene's germline CDR1 is LGHNA and CDR2 YNFKEQ. The DNA of the CDR3 is TGTGCCAGCAGTGTGGGGGGGAACGGAGAGACCCAGTACTTC. This encodes CASSVGGNGETQYF.

The rearrangement uses TRBV10-1 and TRBJ2-7, with D tentatively TRBD2 (6 bases). The DNA matches TRBJ2-1 better at its end, which makes the J call doubtful. Per germline, CDR1 WNHNN and CDR2 SYGVQD (reference sequence). The CDR3 has 14 residues. CDR3 sequence (DNA): TGCGCCAGCAGTCCTTCGGGAGTTCGGGGGGAGCAGTTCTTC. Its translation: CASSPSGVRGEQFF.

V and J are TRBV7-6 and TRBJ2-5; TRBD1 agrees at 9 bases. V trimming: 5 bases; J trimming: 2 bases; junction bases outside the gene matches: 3. There are 14 residues in the CDR3. Looked up from germline, CDR1 is SGHVS and CDR2 is FNYEAQ. The chain's CDR3 is CASSRDRGQETQYF. CDR3 coding DNA: TGTGCCAGCAGCCGAGACAGGGGGCAAGAGACCCAGTACTTC.

This rearrangement joins TRBV7-6 to TRBJ1-3, with TRBD1 as a possible D gene (6 bases). Germline V lookup: CDR1 SGHVS, CDR2 FNYEAQ. Trimming stripped 5 bases from V and 2 bases from J, with 13 bases between. The CDR3 covers 15 residues. CDR3 bases: TGTGCCAGCAGCCAGGGGCCAGGGACTGGAAACACCATATATTTT. It codes for CASSQGPGTGNTIYF.

The genes are TRBV7-3 and TRBJ2-1; TRBD1 aligns across 12 bases. The CDR3 covers 15 residues. Germline V gene sequence: CDR1 SGHTA, CDR2 FQGTGA. The ends lost 5 bases at V and 9 bases at J; junction bases unmatched: 8. The CDR3 sequence: CASSVTGTGGSEQFF. The CDR3 bases are TGTGCCAGCAGCGTCACCGGGACAGGGGGCAGTGAGCAGTTCTTC.

By its share, this clonotype is medium-sized (0.01 to 0.1%). The genes are TRBV7-9 and TRBJ1-1; D unresolved. CDR1 SEHNR and CDR2 FQNEAQ come from the germline V gene (reference sequence). CDR3 length: 14 amino acids. The V end lost 5 bases, the J end lost 0 bases, and 10 bases lay between the germline ends. The CDR3 DNA reads as TGTGCCAGCAGCCCCGCCCGGATGAACACTGAAGCTTTCTTT. Its translation is CASSPARMNTEAFF.

The chain combines TRBV12-3 or TRBV12-4 with TRBJ1-1; weak D call: TRBD1 (6 bases). The length of the CDR3 is 15 residues. V lost 2 bases and J 1 base, leaving 11 bases between the germline ends. The CDR3 spells CASSLFDRTNTEAFF. In DNA form, the CDR3 reads TGTGCCAGCAGTTTATTTGACAGGACGAACACTGAAGCTTTCTTT.

Sample share makes this clonotype medium-sized. This chain uses TRBV7-2 with TRBJ1-1; D possibly corresponds to TRBD1 (5 bases). CDR3 size: 14 residues. CDR1 is SGHTA and CDR2 is FQGNSA in the germline V gene. V lost 6 bases, J lost 1 base, and 12 bases lay in between. CDR3 in DNA: TGTGCCAGCAGTTGGGGACTTACGAACACTGAAGCTTTCTTT. This codes for CASSWGLTNTEAFF.

A note on this clonotype: Relative to the germline gene, one junction end is altered; a read error may explain this. This chain joins TRBV7-2 and TRBJ2-7; 7 bases map to TRBD2. Germline V gives CDR1 SGHTA, CDR2 FQGNSA. This CDR3 region has 15 residues. The CDR3 bases are TGTGCCAGCAGCTTAGCGGGCGGGGACTACTCACCCCTCCACTTC. Amino acid sequence: CASSLAGGDYSPLHF.

V is TRBV7-4 and J is TRBJ2-7; the match to TRBD2 covers 11 bases. The DNA end favors TRBJ2-5, so the J call may be wrong. The CDR3 has 16 residues. Per the germline V gene, CDR1 is SGHVT and CDR2 is SQSDAQ. The CDR3, as DNA: TGTGCCAGCAGCGATTCCAGACTAGCGGGATGGGAGACCCAGTACTTC. It translates to CASSDSRLAGWETQYF.

This chain links TRBV5-3 with TRBJ1-4; 7 bases are a match to TRBD1. Being an ORF, TRBV5-3 has a function that is uncertain. The CDR3 totals 15 residues. V lost 8 bases, J lost 6 bases, and 13 bases stayed unmatched. In DNA form, the CDR3 reads TGTGCCAGCAGCGCCGCCCCAGGACAGGATGAAAAACTGTTTTTT. It is translated as CASSAAPGQDEKLFF.

This chain links TRBV7-8 with TRBJ1-1, with 7 bases that match TRBD1. Germline assignment: CDR1 SGHVS and CDR2 FQNEAQ. Unmatched junction bases numbered 2, after V lost 3 bases and J lost 1 base. The CDR3 is 14 amino acids. CDR3 region: CASSLRQGNTEAFF. For the CDR3, the DNA is TGTGCCAGCAGCTTGAGACAGGGGAACACTGAAGCTTTCTTT.

The chain recombines TRBV7-3 with TRBJ2-5; D is unclear. The germline CDR1 and CDR2 sequences are SGHTA and FQGTGA. Trimming pared 1 base from V and 11 bases from J, leaving 11 bases between. This CDR3 has 12 residues. CDR3 sequence reads: CASSLKGREQYF. The CDR3 coding sequence is TGTGCCAGCAGCTTAAAGGGTAGAGAGCAGTACTTC.

The CDR3 region is CASRKDRGALRNGYTF. The DNA for the CDR3 is TGTGCCAGCAGGAAGGACAGGGGGGCCCTTAGAAATGGCTACACCTTC. The V call is TRBV2, the J call TRBJ2-5; 10 positions match TRBD1. The J call is doubtful: the DNA matches TRBJ1-2 better. Germline CDR1 SNHLY, CDR2 FYNNEI. This CDR3 is 16 amino acids long.

The V gene is TRBV7-2, the J gene TRBJ1-2; D uncertain. Germline V CDR1 and CDR2: SGHTA, FQGNSA. CDR3 size: 13 residues. With 7 bases removed from V and 5 bases from J, the gap between germline ends came to 14 bases. CDR3 nucleotide sequence: TGTGCCAGCACCCCGGAAGCCCTTTATGGCTACACCTTC. Its protein product is CASTPEALYGYTF.

The J gene is TRBJ2-2, the V gene TRBV12-3 or TRBV12-4, with unresolved D. Trimming took off 7 bases at V and 3 bases at J, with 9 bases between the two ends. There are 13 residues in the CDR3. The CDR3 sequence: CASTYPHTGELFF. The CDR3 DNA reads as TGTGCCAGCACCTACCCACACACCGGGGAGCTGTTTTTT.

This clonotype was seen a handful of times. This chain links TRBV7-2 with TRBJ2-1, with 11 bases that match TRBD2. Trimming removed 7 bases from V and 4 bases from J; junction bases left unmatched: 18. This CDR3 has 19 amino acids. CDR1 and CDR2 from the germline V gene are SGHTA and FQGNSA. Here the CDR3 reads CASMKSWGASGRRYNEQFF. The CDR3 DNA sequence: TGTGCCAGCATGAAATCGTGGGGGGCTAGCGGGAGGAGGTACAATGAGCAGTTCTTC.

This clonotype has at least ten counts. This could be a read error, since a much larger clone is one nucleotide away. V and J are TRBV5-4 and TRBJ2-5; 7 bases agree with TRBD2. This CDR3 region has 15 residues. The V gene's germline CDR1 is SGHNT and CDR2 YYREEE (reference sequence). V shed 4 bases, J shed 11 bases, and the junction held 17 bases outside the gene matches. The CDR3 DNA sequence: TGTGCCAGCAGCGGGGGGGGGACCAGCCCCAAGGAGCAGTACTTC. Its translation: CASSGGGTSPKEQYF.

This clonotype appeared a few times. The chain uses TRBV7-8 and TRBJ1-1; maybe TRBD1 (5 bases). This CDR3 has 16 residues. Germline CDR1 SGHVS, CDR2 FQNEAQ. Trimming left V 6 bases short and J 7 bases short, with 24 bases between. The CDR3 region is CASRRTRDGHSFEAFF. For the CDR3, the DNA is TGTGCCAGCAGGCGTACGAGAGACGGACACTCCTTTGAAGCTTTCTTT. Full variable domain (remainder filled in from reference TRBV7-8 and TRBJ1-1): GAGVSQSPRYKVAKRGQDVALRCDPISGHVSLFWYQQALGQGPEFLTYFQNEAQLDKSGLPSDRFFAERPEGSVSTLKIQRTQQEDSAVYLCASRRTRDGHSFEAFFGQGTRLTVV.

A word on this clonotype: A read error may produce the germline difference seen at one junction end. The genes are TRBV11-1 and TRBJ2-5, with TRBD2 identical over 8 bases. Germline lookup yields CDR1 SGHAT and CDR2 FQDESV (reference sequence). The CDR3 has 13 amino acids. DNA of the CDR3: TGTGCCAGCAGTCGGACTAGCACCTACGAGCAGTACTTT. Protein sequence: CASSRTSTYEQYF.

The chain recombines TRBV7-3 with TRBJ2-1; TRBD2 matches at 7 bases. Germline V gene data show CDR1 as SGHTA and CDR2 as FQGTGA. CDR3 length equals 15 residues. J lost 1 base, V lost 3 bases, and 3 bases had no gene match. CDR3 residues: CASSLGGTSYNEQFF. CDR3 DNA sequence: TGTGCCAGCAGCTTGGGAGGGACTTCCTACAATGAGCAGTTCTTC.

This clonotype ranks as medium-sized. The CDR3 protein is CASGKGTGGHTEAFF. The CDR3 bases are TGTGCCAGCGGTAAGGGTACAGGAGGTCACACTGAAGCTTTCTTT. The genes are TRBV6-1 and TRBJ1-1; tentative D call: TRBD1 (5 bases). Looked up from germline, CDR1 is MNHNS and CDR2 is SASEGT. The CDR3 is 15 amino acids. With 8 bases removed from V and 3 bases from J, the gap between germline ends came to 19 bases.